This T cell receptor (beta chain) derives from a study of cytomegalovirus exposure and HLA in healthy donors. Study-level points and caveats: For cytomegalovirus status, the classifier reportedly gave diagnoses with high specificity and sensitivity.

CDR1 and CDR2 from the germline V gene are SNHLY and FYNNEI. Germline trimming cut 6 bases from V and 4 bases from J; bases unmatched to any gene: 6. The CDR3 has 14 residues. The PCR made use of 60 Vbeta and 13 Jbeta primers. Clones were sequenced by immunoSEQ multiplex PCR, and TCRdb holds only the in-frame ones, with some missing. This table has about 130,000 clones, roughly 80% appearing once. In this sample, this clone turned up a few times. Its antigen is unidentified. The origin of this receptor is a female donor in good health and CMV-seronegative. The sequencing input was PBMCs. The V and J genes are TRBV2 and TRBJ2-1, with 7 bases lining up with TRBD2. The CDR3 loop is CASRPAGRYNEQFF. The CDR3 DNA follows: TGTGCCAGCAGGCCAGCGGGGAGATACAATGAGCAGTTCTTC.